The 7 T cell receptor beta chains in this list originate from one sample, sequenced in a study of T cells after posttransplantation cyclophosphamide (dated by TCRdb to about 2016). Interpreted using the paper, the treatment or condition label stands for: high-dose cyclophosphamide on days +3 and +4 as single-agent GVHD prophylaxis. Patients in the PTCy group got busulfan and fludarabine conditioning, a marrow graft from a related or unrelated donor, and cyclophosphamide on days +3 and +4. The protocol used for the library was the immunoSEQ multiplex PCR assay. What TCRdb holds here is the immuneACCESS table cut down to in-frame rearrangements. Part of the clones is not present; checked against another copy, under half of the missing clones reflect an unresolved V gene, and the others are unexplained. The sample records fewer than 45,000 clones, over 75% of which are singletons. Around 8.1% of the sample comes from the top ten.

Specimen: CD4+ T cells sorted from blood, collected 1,900 to 2,000 days after a stem cell transplant with posttransplant cyclophosphamide. Receptor source: a female patient aged 40 to 50 who received an allogeneic stem cell transplant from a related donor, was CMV-positive, and had no GVHD. Following a transplant, some T lymphocytes may have been derived from the graft donor.

The J gene is TRBJ1-4, the V gene TRBV9; 7 bases are a match to TRBD1. The CDR3 totals 15 residues. The V segment lost 3 bases and the J segment 3 bases; nucleotides outside the gene matches: 5. Germline loops: CDR1 SGDLS, CDR2 YYNGEE. CDR3: CASSATQGANEKLFF. The CDR3 DNA follows: TGTGCCAGCAGCGCGACCCAGGGGGCTAATGAAAAACTGTTTTTT.

V and J are TRBV5-6 and TRBJ1-4; D is unresolved. The germline gives CDR1 SGHDT, CDR2 YYEEEE. The CDR3 has 15 residues. The V end lost 5 bases, the J end lost 0 bases, and 11 bases lay between the germline ends. Written as DNA, the CDR3 is TGTGCCAGCAGGGAGTCTCTTGCAACTAATGAAAAACTGTTTTTT. Translating gives CASRESLATNEKLFF.

This chain joins TRBV2 and TRBJ2-2, with 10 bases aligning to TRBD2. With 6 bases clipped from V and 3 bases from J, the junction kept 1 base outside the gene matches. The CDR3 runs to 14 residues. The germline V gene encodes CDR1 SNHLY and CDR2 FYNNEI. The CDR3 nucleotides are TGTGCCAGCAGCGGACTAGCGGACACCGGGGAGCTGTTTTTT. Its protein is CASSGLADTGELFF.

The chain is built from TRBV7-8 and TRBJ1-3; no clear D. The CDR3 loop spans 14 amino acids. The V end lost 5 bases, the J end lost 2 bases, and 10 bases lay between the germline ends. Germline V CDR1 and CDR2: SGHVS, FQNEAQ. The CDR3 nucleotides read TGTGCCAGCAGCCCGAGTGAGGCTGGAAACACCATATATTTT. As protein: CASSPSEAGNTIYF.

The chain links TRBV5-6 to TRBJ1-4; tentatively, D is TRBD1 (6 bases). The CDR3 covers 15 residues. From germline, CDR1 is SGHDT and CDR2 YYEEEE. Trimming shortened V by 4 bases and J by 7 bases, and 17 bases separated the two germline ends. The CDR3 sequence: CASSPRTRGGEKLFF. DNA for the CDR3: TGTGCCAGCAGCCCCAGGACCAGGGGCGGTGAAAAACTGTTTTTT.

V usage is TRBV7-6 and J usage is TRBJ1-2, with 7 bases matching TRBD1. Germline V gene lookup returns CDR1 SGHVS and CDR2 FNYEAQ. V was pared by 1 base and J by 1 base, with 3 bases of the junction left unmatched. CDR3 size: 15 residues. The CDR3 region is CASSLETGINYGYTF. CDR3 coding DNA: TGTGCCAGCAGCTTAGAGACAGGGATTAACTATGGCTACACCTTC. Full variable domain (rest looked up from reference TRBV7-6 and TRBJ1-2): GAGVSQSPRYKVTKRGQDVALRCDPISGHVSLYWYRQALGQGPEFLTYFNYEAQQDKSGLPNDRFSAERPEGSISTLTIQRTEQRDSAMYRCASSLETGINYGYTFGSGTRLTVV.

The chain uses TRBV10-1 and TRBJ2-1, with 10 bases matching TRBD1. The germline V gene has CDR1 WNHNN and CDR2 SYGVQD (reference sequence). V trimming: 6 bases; J trimming: 5 bases; junction bases outside the gene matches: 10. The CDR3 has 16 residues. CDR3 coding DNA: TGCGCCAGCAGCCCCGGGACAGGGGCACAACACAATGAGCAGTTCTTC. Translation gives CASSPGTGAQHNEQFF.